This paragraph covers one T cell receptor beta chain sequence. This clonotype appeared a few times. Its antigen remains undetermined. The record has no base qualities; no much larger clone is one base away. This sample is part of a study of T-cell reconstitution after alpha-beta-depleted transplantation in children listed by TCRdb under 2016. The study in broad terms: The study quantitatively tracked T-cell immune reconstitution after TCRalphabeta/CD19-depleted allogeneic hematopoietic cell transplantation in children using TCR repertoire profiling.

Read against the paper, the sample's treatment or condition label means: allogeneic hematopoietic cell transplantation with graft depleted of TCRalphabeta T cells and CD19 B cells. The transplant recipients were children given TCRalphabeta/CD19-depleted allogeneic hematopoietic cell grafts. The investigation overall reported the following: The apparently early alphabetaT-cell count recovery about two months after transplant was reportedly dependent on only several hundred rapidly expanded clones derived from non-depleted graft cells. Over subsequent months, a decline in hyperexpanded clone frequencies was noted, and after one year, T-cell counts and TCRbeta diversity were mostly ascribed to newly produced T cells. In some patients, high TCRbeta diversity at day 60 was attributed to recipient T cells and intrathymic progenitors that had survived conditioning.

Libraries were made using PCR. Instrument used: Illumina HiSeq 2500. TCR library preparation used molecular barcoding, with unique molecular identifiers applied to normalize quantification of the TCRbeta repertoire. TCRdb redid the processing of the public reads, applying fastp at Q25 and MiXCR, and retained in-frame beta chains. Rows are unified per CDR3 protein, each entry keeping the most common DNA and genes. The sample table shows about 980,000 distinct CDR3 sequences, and around 30% are seen once. In total, the top ten clones hold over 25% of the sample. The junction carries 11 bases between V and J, which are trimmed by 3 bases and 6 bases respectively. The CDR3 holds 13 amino acids from the cysteine to the phenylalanine. Just the 39-base CDR3 DNA is kept, in frame starting at base 1. For CDR1 and CDR2, the germline V gene (reference sequence) lists SEHNR and FQNEAQ.

The sequenced sample was PBMCs, mostly from graft donor cells, obtained 360 days after TCRalphabeta/CD19-depleted stem cell transplant. The clonotype comes from a boy under two years old who had a stem cell transplant for SCID, so the T cells may come from the graft donor. The chain is made from TRBV7-9 and TRBJ1-2; no D segment can be confidently identified. The nucleotide sequence reads TGTGCCAGCAGCTTCGAGAGTCAGGATGGCTACACCTTC. This gives the protein CASSFESQDGYTF.